The TCR beta chain under discussion was sequenced for a study of T cells expressing NK-cell markers. TCRdb reanalyzed the 5' RACE reads, giving one entry per CDR3 protein sequence and no DNA. In all, the sample yields almost 450,000 distinct CDR3 sequences. Concerning this clonotype itself: Antigen specificity is unknown.

In germline, CDR1 is MDHEN, CDR2 SYDVKM. This CDR3 is 17 amino acids long. Broader study findings: About six donors showed dominant NKG2C+ clonotypes comprising about 1.0-7.0% of their CD8+ T cells.

Sequencing input: blood T cells: a sorted CD56 or NKG2C T cell subset, CD4+ or CD8+ T cells, or bulk PBMC T cells (not recorded which). The receptor was derived from a woman aged 18 to 75 in good health. This chain links TRBV28 with TRBJ2-1; TCRdb calls TRBD1, which cannot be checked without DNA. CDR3: CASSLTRSLRGHNEQFF.